A single sample is the source of the 27 T cell receptor beta chains below, sequenced in a study of naive and memory T cell subsets. The treatment was: skin biopsy from PPD injection site in Mantoux-positive individual. The library had UMIs added by 3' ligation of an oligonucleotide to TCR cDNA. The SP2 primer and nested alpha and beta constant region primers amplified ligated cDNA in four rounds. TCRdb redid the calling of the UMI-ligation and nested PCR reads with MiXCR, one entry per CDR3 protein. Of more than 30,000 distinct CDR3 sequences listed, approximately 10% are singletons. Sequenced material: skin, taken from a tuberculin skin test site. All receptors come from an adult in good health.

This clonotype was counted many times. The V and J genes are TRBV19 and TRBJ2-5; 7 bases map to TRBD2. Trimming removed 4 bases from V and 0 bases from J; junction bases left unmatched: 8. The V gene's germline CDR1 is LNHDA and CDR2 SQIVND (reference sequence). CDR3 length: 16 amino acids. The CDR3 sequence: CASSTRLARYQETQYF. CDR3 bases: TGTGCCAGTAGTACACGACTAGCCCGGTACCAAGAGACCCAGTACTTC.

The CDR3 sequence is CASSLAGASGYTF. Written as DNA, the CDR3 is TGCGCCAGCAGCTTGGCGGGGGCGAGTGGCTACACCTTC. The V and J genes are TRBV5-1 and TRBJ1-2; a weak D match, TRBD1 (6 bases). The germline gives CDR1 SGHRS, CDR2 YFSETQ. With 0 bases removed from V and 7 bases from J, the gap between germline ends came to 10 bases. The CDR3 sequence is 13 residues long.

This clonotype was detected many times. V and J are TRBV27 and TRBJ2-1, with 8 bases lining up with TRBD2. J gave up 0 bases and V 4 bases, and 5 bases lay outside the gene matches. This CDR3 spans 16 amino acids. The germline V gene has CDR1 MNHEY and CDR2 SMNVEV (reference sequence). The CDR3 loop reads CASSWLAGSSYNEQFF. CDR3 sequence (DNA): TGTGCCAGCAGTTGGTTAGCGGGGAGCTCCTACAATGAGCAGTTCTTC.

This clonotype has at least ten counts. The rearrangement joins TRBV7-9 to TRBJ1-4; TRBD1 is a possible D gene (5 bases). Germline V gene lookup returns CDR1 SEHNR and CDR2 FQNEAQ (reference sequence). Trimming took 1 base from V and 0 from J, leaving 9 bases between them. This CDR3 is 16 amino acids long. The CDR3 reads CASSLVSGSTNEKLFF. In nucleotides, the CDR3 is TGTGCCAGCAGCTTAGTGTCAGGGTCAACTAATGAAAAACTGTTTTTT.

This clonotype has at least ten counts. V is TRBV4-2 and J is TRBJ1-2, with 11 bases that match TRBD1. This CDR3 is built from 15 residues. CDR1 LGHNA and CDR2 YNFKEQ come from the germline V gene. Germline trimming cut 3 bases from V and 6 bases from J; bases unmatched to any gene: 6. Here the CDR3 reads CASSQDRDRGNGYTF. The CDR3 nucleotides are TGTGCCAGCAGCCAGGACCGGGACAGGGGGAATGGCTACACCTTC.

This clonotype was seen a handful of times. The chain employs TRBV28 and TRBJ1-1; TRBD1 might be the D (5 bases). This CDR3 spans 12 amino acids. The V gene's germline CDR1 is MDHEN and CDR2 SYDVKM. Trimming removed 6 bases at V and 7 bases at J, with 12 bases between. The CDR3 spells CASSQGFIEAFF. The CDR3 bases are TGTGCCAGCAGCCAGGGTTTCATTGAAGCTTTCTTT. The full variable domain, with the rest looked up from reference TRBV28 and TRBJ1-1, is DVKVTQSSRYLVKRTGEKVFLECVQDMDHENMFWYRQDPGLGLRLIYFSYDVKMKEKGDIPEGYSVSREKKERFSLILESASTNQTSMYLCASSQGFIEAFFGQGTRLTVV.

The chain links TRBV29-1 to TRBJ1-4; 7 bases are a match to TRBD1. The V and J ends lost 5 bases and 6 bases, in that order; junction bases with no gene match: 6. This CDR3 spans 13 amino acids. CDR1 is SQVTM and CDR2 is ANQGSEA in the germline V gene. The CDR3 protein is CSVIGQAHEKLFF. CDR3 DNA: TGCAGCGTTATTGGACAGGCCCATGAAAAACTGTTTTTT. The whole variable domain, filled in from reference TRBV29-1 and TRBJ1-4, reads SAVISQKPSRDICQRGTSLTIQCQVDSQVTMMFWYRQQPGQSLTLIATANQGSEATYESGFVIDKFPISRPNLTFSTLTVSNMSPEDSSIYLCSVIGQAHEKLFFGSGTQLSVL.

This clonotype was recorded many times. The V gene is TRBV10-2, the J gene TRBJ1-3, with no clear D. The ends were cut back, 7 bases at V and 0 bases at J, with 7 bases in the middle. The CDR3 has 13 residues. Per the germline V gene, CDR1 is WSHSY and CDR2 is SAAADI. In DNA, the CDR3 is TGCGCCAGCATGACAACCTCTGGAAACACCATATATTTT. Its protein product is CASMTTSGNTIYF.

The CDR3 DNA reads TGTGCCAGCAGTTCTGGAGGGCCCTATGAGCAGTTCTTC. Residues: CASSSGGPYEQFF. V and J are TRBV7-8 and TRBJ2-1; perhaps TRBD2 as D (6 bases). V was trimmed by 6 bases and J by 8 bases, leaving 14 bases between them. Germline CDR1 reads SGHVS; CDR2 reads FQNEAQ. This CDR3 comprises 13 residues.

This clonotype was recorded at least ten times. This chain connects TRBV20-1 to TRBJ2-7, with TRBD2 as a possible D gene (6 bases). This CDR3 is built from 13 residues. CDR1 is DFQATT, CDR2 SNEGSKA, per germline (reference sequence). The V end was cut by 6 bases, the J end by 0 bases, with 12 bases between. The CDR3 coding sequence is TGCAGTGCGCGTCTCGGGAGCTCCTACGAGCAGTACTTC. Amino acids: CSARLGSSYEQYF.

The V and J genes are TRBV30 and TRBJ1-1; D perhaps matches TRBD1 (5 bases). With 2 bases removed from V and 7 bases from J, the gap between germline ends came to 11 bases. The CDR3 sequence is 12 residues long. The germline gives CDR1 GTSNPN, CDR2 SVGIG (reference sequence). CDR3 DNA: TGTGCCTGGAGTAAAGGGACTCGTGAAGCTTTCTTT. Protein product: CAWSKGTREAFF.

The J gene is TRBJ2-5, the V gene TRBV7-9; D may be TRBD1 or TRBD2 (5 bases each). Germline V lookup: CDR1 SEHNR, CDR2 FQNEAQ (reference sequence). CDR3 size: 15 residues. V lost 3 bases and J lost 2, with 13 bases in between. The CDR3 DNA is TGTGCCAGCAGCTTTGGTTTGGGGGTACAAGAGACCCAGTACTTC. Encoded protein: CASSFGLGVQETQYF.

This clonotype was picked up many times. This rearrangement joins TRBV21-1 to TRBJ2-2; the table names TRBD1, a call not compared with the DNA. TRBV21-1 constitutes a pseudogene. This CDR3 is 16 amino acids long. In DNA, the CDR3 is TGTGCCAGCAGCAAAAGACAGACTTGGAACACCGGGGAGCTGTTTTTT. Translated, it gives CASSKRQTWNTGELFF.

The chain couples TRBV24-1 to TRBJ2-6; D perhaps matches TRBD2 (6 bases). The CDR3 loop spans 16 amino acids. Germline V gene lookup returns CDR1 KGHDR and CDR2 SFDVKD. Trimming took off 6 bases at V and 2 bases at J, with 13 bases between the two ends. The CDR3 spells CATSRGESAGANVLTF. CDR3 in DNA: TGTGCCACCAGTCGCGGGGAAAGCGCTGGGGCCAACGTCCTGACTTTC.

The chain has TRBV6-4 and TRBJ2-3; 9 bases line up with TRBD2. The CDR3 is made up of 16 amino acids. The V gene's germline CDR1 is MRHNA and CDR2 SNTAGT. The V gene end was trimmed by 1 base and the J gene end by 2 bases; junction bases not matched to a gene: 4. The CDR3 is CASSDLAGGPTDTQYF. The CDR3 DNA reads TGTGCCAGCAGTGACTTGGCGGGGGGGCCCACAGATACGCAGTATTTT.

At least ten counts were recorded for this clonotype. The V call is TRBV7-2, the J call TRBJ1-6, with D perhaps TRBD1 (6 bases). V was shortened by 4 bases and J by 5 bases, with 9 bases between the two germline ends. The length of the CDR3 is 14 residues. Germline lookup yields CDR1 SGHTA and CDR2 FQGNSA. The DNA for the CDR3 is TGTGCCAGCAGCTCAGGGGTTAATAATTCACCCCTCCACTTT. Amino acid sequence: CASSSGVNNSPLHF.

This clonotype was seen repeatedly, ten times or more. The gene calls are TRBV29-1 and TRBJ1-4; no clear D gene. Germline CDR1 SQVTM, CDR2 ANQGSEA. This CDR3 has 12 amino acids. Trimming pared 6 bases from V and 6 bases from J, leaving 11 bases between. Here the CDR3 reads CSVAGPDEKLFF. The CDR3 bases are TGCAGCGTGGCCGGACCGGATGAAAAACTGTTTTTT.

This rearrangement joins TRBV9 to TRBJ2-3; 7 bases align to TRBD1. CDR3 length: 15 residues. Unmatched junction bases numbered 2, after V lost 1 base and J lost 0 bases. Germline CDR1 reads SGDLS; CDR2 reads YYNGEE. The CDR3 here is CASSVTGASTDTQYF. The CDR3 bases are TGTGCCAGCAGCGTAACAGGGGCAAGCACAGATACGCAGTATTTT.

V usage is TRBV6-5 and J usage is TRBJ2-7; 8 bases fit TRBD2. V shed 10 bases, J shed 2 bases, and the junction held 7 bases outside the gene matches. This CDR3 region has 13 residues. Per the germline V gene, CDR1 is MNHEY and CDR2 is SVGAGI. The CDR3 loop reads CATRERGPYEQYF. Written as DNA, the CDR3 is TGTGCCACCCGGGAGCGGGGGCCCTACGAGCAGTACTTC.

This clonotype showed up just a few times. This chain connects TRBV28 to TRBJ2-7; D unclear. Deletions cut 6 bases from V and 0 bases from J, with 12 bases between. Germline lookup yields CDR1 MDHEN and CDR2 SYDVKM. The CDR3 loop spans 14 amino acids. The CDR3 sequence is CASSGDTNSYEQYF. The CDR3 region has the DNA TGTGCCAGCAGCGGAGACACCAACTCCTACGAGCAGTACTTC. The variable domain in full, with the rest retrieved from reference TRBV28 and TRBJ2-7, is DVKVTQSSRYLVKRTGEKVFLECVQDMDHENMFWYRQDPGLGLRLIYFSYDVKMKEKGDIPEGYSVSREKKERFSLILESASTNQTSMYLCASSGDTNSYEQYFGPGTRLTVT.

The J gene is TRBJ2-7, the V gene TRBV28; 7 bases line up with TRBD1. V lost 5 bases and J lost 2; bases outside the gene matches: 6. The CDR3 contains 14 residues. From germline, CDR1 is MDHEN and CDR2 SYDVKM. The CDR3 reads CASSITTGTYEQYF. Written as DNA, the CDR3 is TGTGCCAGCAGTATAACGACAGGGACCTACGAGCAGTACTTC.

This clonotype showed up many times. V usage is TRBV28 and J usage is TRBJ2-1, with D tentatively TRBD2 (5 bases). The germline V and J ends were trimmed by 5 bases and 3 bases, with 14 bases remaining between them. CDR3 length equals 15 residues. Germline-derived CDR1 and CDR2 are MDHEN and SYDVKM. The DNA for the CDR3 is TGTGCCAGCAGTACCCGCTCCGGGATCTACAATGAGCAGTTCTTC. It yields the protein CASSTRSGIYNEQFF. The complete variable domain, with remaining parts taken from reference TRBV28 and TRBJ2-1, reads DVKVTQSSRYLVKRTGEKVFLECVQDMDHENMFWYRQDPGLGLRLIYFSYDVKMKEKGDIPEGYSVSREKKERFSLILESASTNQTSMYLCASSTRSGIYNEQFFGPGTRLTVL.

This clonotype appeared many times. V is TRBV18 and J is TRBJ2-2, with D perhaps matching TRBD2 (5 bases). CDR3 length: 16 residues. V was trimmed by 0 bases and J by 7 bases, leaving 15 bases between them. The V gene's germline CDR1 is KGHSH and CDR2 LQKENI. The DNA for the CDR3 is TGTGCCAGCTCACCACCCATCTCCGGGGTCGGCGGGGAGCTGTTTTTT. This gives the protein CASSPPISGVGGELFF.

At least ten counts were recorded for this clonotype. The chain joins TRBV29-1 to TRBJ2-3, with D possibly being TRBD1 or TRBD2 (6 bases each). There are 13 residues in the CDR3. Germline CDR1 and CDR2: SQVTM and ANQGSEA. Trimming shortened V by 4 bases and J by 6 bases, and 14 bases separated the two germline ends. The CDR3 bases are TGCAGCGTTGGGAGGGACACGGGGGATACGCAGTATTTT. Protein sequence: CSVGRDTGDTQYF.

This clonotype was seen a handful of times. This chain joins TRBV20-1 and TRBJ2-4, with TRBD2 matching 9 bases. Germline CDR1 is DFQATT and CDR2 is SNEGSKA (reference sequence). V was clipped by 1 base and J by 0 bases; unmatched bases: 4. The CDR3 runs 16 residues. This CDR3 is CSARVPAGGAKNIQYF. In nucleotides, the CDR3 is TGCAGTGCTAGAGTGCCAGCGGGGGGAGCCAAAAACATTCAGTACTTC.

The rearrangement links TRBV12-3 or TRBV12-4 to TRBJ1-1; no firm D call. V lost 3 bases and J 6 bases, leaving 8 bases between the germline ends. This CDR3 spans 12 amino acids. The CDR3 sequence is CASSFGVAEAFF. The CDR3 region has the DNA TGTGCCAGCAGTTTTGGTGTCGCTGAAGCTTTCTTT.

This chain uses TRBV6-5 with TRBJ1-4; D remains unclear. Germline V CDR1 and CDR2: MNHEY, SVGAGI. The CDR3 is made up of 14 amino acids. V was shortened by 0 bases and J by 5 bases, with 7 bases between the two germline ends. The DNA for the CDR3 is TGTGCCAGCAGTTACTCTGGCAGCAATGAAAAACTGTTTTTT. This translates into CASSYSGSNEKLFF.